These 12 T cell receptor beta chains originate from one sample sequenced in a study of PD-1 blockade in classical Hodgkin lymphoma. All trial patients relapsed after autologous stem cell transplantation. The study purified CD4+ T cells from thawed PBMCs using magnetic negative selection. Here immunoSEQ multiplex PCR was the method, and the copy in TCRdb shows in-frame clones only, minus some. The table has just under 30,000 clones, around 86% seen once. This sample comprised CD4+ T cells from blood, obtained at baseline. These receptors were taken from a human donor with classical Hodgkin lymphoma.

The chain is built from TRBV7-9 and TRBJ1-1; D remains ambiguous. The germline V gene has CDR1 SEHNR and CDR2 FQNEAQ (reference sequence). Trimming stripped 1 base from V and 5 bases from J, with 11 bases between. This CDR3 has 14 residues. The CDR3 is CASSLDPLGTEAFF. CDR3 nucleotides: TGTGCCAGCAGCTTAGACCCGCTGGGGACTGAAGCTTTCTTT.

The chain carries TRBV2 and TRBJ2-7; 10 bases fit TRBD2. V gave up 4 bases and J gave up 4 bases; unmatched junction bases: 10. The length of the CDR3 is 16 residues. Germline-derived CDR1 and CDR2 are SNHLY and FYNNEI. CDR3 bases: TGTGCCAGCAGTGCTTTGGCTAGCGGGAGTGGATACGAGCAGTACTTC. Its protein is CASSALASGSGYEQYF.

J is TRBJ2-5 and V is TRBV6-1; D unresolved. The CDR3 is made up of 14 amino acids. V shed 0 bases and J shed 6 bases, with 11 bases lying between them. Germline lookup yields CDR1 MNHNS and CDR2 SASEGT. The CDR3 reads CASSEAAPSKTQYF. The CDR3 nucleotides are TGTGCCAGCAGTGAAGCCGCCCCCTCGAAGACCCAGTACTTC.

The chain combines TRBV14 with TRBJ1-1; a weak D match, TRBD1 (5 bases). Between the trimmed V and J ends, which lost 3 bases and 0 bases, there was a span of 5 bases. CDR1 is SGHDN, CDR2 FVKESK, per germline. This CDR3 has 13 amino acids. The CDR3 protein is CASSHRVNTEAFF. The CDR3 nucleotides read TGTGCCAGCAGCCACAGGGTGAACACTGAAGCTTTCTTT.

The chain recombines TRBV6-1 with TRBJ1-5; D may be TRBD1 (5 bases). The germline V gene has CDR1 MNHNS and CDR2 SASEGT. The CDR3 spans 14 residues. The V and J ends lost 4 bases and 9 bases respectively, with 16 bases between them. CDR3 coding DNA: TGTGCCAGCAGTGTTACCCGGGACCCCATGCCCCAGCATTTT. Translating it yields CASSVTRDPMPQHF.

The chain employs TRBV18 and TRBJ2-5; 14 nucleotides match TRBD2. V was clipped by 4 bases and J by 5 bases; unmatched bases: 0. Germline V CDR1 and CDR2: KGHSH, LQKENI. The CDR3 runs 14 residues. The CDR3 region has the DNA TGTGCCAGCTCACGGACTAGCGGGAGGGAGACCCAGTACTTC. Translating it yields CASSRTSGRETQYF.

This chain links TRBV9 with TRBJ2-7, with D perhaps matching TRBD1 or TRBD2 (5 bases each). In germline, CDR1 is SGDLS, CDR2 YYNGEE. The CDR3 covers 16 residues. V was clipped by 0 bases and J by 0 bases, with 13 bases between them. This chain's CDR3 is CASSVDTGQSSYEQYF. In DNA, the CDR3 is TGTGCCAGCAGCGTAGATACGGGGCAGAGCTCCTACGAGCAGTACTTC. The complete variable domain, with remaining parts taken from reference TRBV9 and TRBJ2-7, reads DSGVTQTPKHLITATGQRVTLRCSPRSGDLSVYWYQQSLDQGLQFLIQYYNGEERAKGNILERFSAQQFPDLHSELNLSSLELGDSALYFCASSVDTGQSSYEQYFGPGTRLTVT.

The genes are TRBV6-1 and TRBJ1-3; TRBD1 matches 7 bases. Per germline, CDR1 MNHNS and CDR2 SASEGT. The CDR3 runs to 17 residues. The trim removed 0 bases at V and 0 bases at J, leaving 5 bases unmatched. In DNA, the CDR3 is TGTGCCAGCAGTGAAGCGTCAGGGGGAGGCTCTGGAAACACCATATATTTT. Translating it yields CASSEASGGGSGNTIYF.

The rearrangement uses TRBV27 and TRBJ1-5; D is unresolved. This CDR3 is built from 15 residues. Germline values: CDR1 MNHEY, CDR2 SMNVEV (reference sequence). V was pared by 2 bases and J by 2 bases, with 10 bases between. The CDR3 loop is CASSLEAGGNQPQHF. The CDR3 DNA follows: TGTGCCAGCAGTTTAGAGGCCGGGGGCAATCAGCCCCAGCATTTT.

This clone was detected a few times. J is TRBJ2-2 and V is TRBV5-1; 7 nucleotides line up with TRBD1. V lost 3 bases to trimming and J lost 8 bases; unmatched junction nucleotides: 7. CDR3 length equals 14 residues. In germline, CDR1 is SGHRS, CDR2 YFSETQ. As DNA, the CDR3 is TGCGCCAGCAGCTGGACAGGCCCGCCTGGGGAGCTGTTTTTT. Its translation is CASSWTGPPGELFF.

The J gene is TRBJ2-3, the V gene TRBV30; 12 positions match TRBD2. This CDR3 has 17 residues. Unmatched junction bases numbered 9, after V lost 2 bases and J lost 3 bases. CDR1 is GTSNPN, CDR2 SVGIG, per germline (reference sequence). The CDR3 spells CAWSPLLLAGGTDTQYF. Here the CDR3 DNA reads TGTGCCTGGAGTCCTCTTCTCCTAGCGGGAGGGACAGATACGCAGTATTTT.

The rearrangement uses TRBV2 and TRBJ1-3; D unresolved. Trimming removed 5 bases from V and 3 bases from J, with 5 bases in between. Germline V gene data show CDR1 as SNHLY and CDR2 as FYNNEI. CDR3 size: 12 residues. CDR3 bases: TGTGCCAGCAGTCCGGGTGGAAACACCATATATTTT. Protein product: CASSPGGNTIYF.